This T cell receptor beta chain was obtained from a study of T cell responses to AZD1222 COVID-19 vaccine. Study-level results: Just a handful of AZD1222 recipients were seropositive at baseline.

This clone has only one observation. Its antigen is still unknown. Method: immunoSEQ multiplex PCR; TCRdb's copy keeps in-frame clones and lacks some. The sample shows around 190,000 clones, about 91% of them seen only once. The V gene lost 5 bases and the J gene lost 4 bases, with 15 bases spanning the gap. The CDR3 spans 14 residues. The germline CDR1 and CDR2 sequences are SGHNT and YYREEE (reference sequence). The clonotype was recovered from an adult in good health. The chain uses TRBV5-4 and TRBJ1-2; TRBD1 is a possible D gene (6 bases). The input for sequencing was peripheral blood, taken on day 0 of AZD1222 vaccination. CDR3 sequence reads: CASSTWGAPYGYTF. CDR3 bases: TGTGCCAGCAGTACTTGGGGGGCCCCCTATGGCTACACCTTC.